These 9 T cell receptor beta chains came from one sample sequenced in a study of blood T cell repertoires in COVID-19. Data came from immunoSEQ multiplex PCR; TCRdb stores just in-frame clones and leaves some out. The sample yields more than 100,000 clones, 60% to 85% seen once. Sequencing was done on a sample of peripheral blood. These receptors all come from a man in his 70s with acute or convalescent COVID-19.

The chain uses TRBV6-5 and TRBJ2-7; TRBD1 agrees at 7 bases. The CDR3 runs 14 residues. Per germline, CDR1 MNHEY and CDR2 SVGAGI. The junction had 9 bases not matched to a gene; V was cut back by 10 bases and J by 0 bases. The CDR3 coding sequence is TGTGCCACTATAGGACAGGTCTACTCCTACGAGCAGTACTTC. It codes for CATIGQVYSYEQYF.

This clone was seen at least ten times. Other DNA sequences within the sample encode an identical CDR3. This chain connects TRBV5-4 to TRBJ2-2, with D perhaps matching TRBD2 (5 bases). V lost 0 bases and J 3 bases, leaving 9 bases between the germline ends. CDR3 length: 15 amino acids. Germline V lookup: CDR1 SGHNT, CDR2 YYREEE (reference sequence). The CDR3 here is CASSLGGRDTGELFF. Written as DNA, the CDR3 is TGTGCCAGCAGCTTGGGCGGGCGCGACACCGGGGAGCTGTTTTTT.

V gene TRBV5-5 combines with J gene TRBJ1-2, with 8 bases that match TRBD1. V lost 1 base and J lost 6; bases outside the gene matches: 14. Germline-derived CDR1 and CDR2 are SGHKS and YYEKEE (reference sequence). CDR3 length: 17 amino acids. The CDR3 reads CASSLILGTGLMDGYTF. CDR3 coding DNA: TGTGCCAGCAGCTTGATTCTCGGGACAGGTCTAATGGATGGCTACACCTTC.

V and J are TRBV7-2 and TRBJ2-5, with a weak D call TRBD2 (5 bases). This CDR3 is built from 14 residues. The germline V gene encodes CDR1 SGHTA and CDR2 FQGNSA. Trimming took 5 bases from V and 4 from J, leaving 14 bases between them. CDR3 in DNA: TGTGCCAGCAGCCCCCGGCGGGCGACAGAGACCCAGTACTTC. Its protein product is CASSPRRATETQYF. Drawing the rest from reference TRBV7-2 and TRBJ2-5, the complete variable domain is GAGVSQSPSNKVTEKGKDVELRCDPISGHTALYWYRQSLGQGLEFLIYFQGNSAPDKSGLPSDRFSAERTGGSVSTLTIQRTQQEDSAVYLCASSPRRATETQYFGPGTRLLVL.

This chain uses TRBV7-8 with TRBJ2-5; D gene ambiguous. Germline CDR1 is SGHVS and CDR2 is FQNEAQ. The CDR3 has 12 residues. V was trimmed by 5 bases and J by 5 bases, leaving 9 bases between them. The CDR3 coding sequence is TGTGCCAGCAGCCGTATGCGGGAGACCCAGTACTTC. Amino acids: CASSRMRETQYF.

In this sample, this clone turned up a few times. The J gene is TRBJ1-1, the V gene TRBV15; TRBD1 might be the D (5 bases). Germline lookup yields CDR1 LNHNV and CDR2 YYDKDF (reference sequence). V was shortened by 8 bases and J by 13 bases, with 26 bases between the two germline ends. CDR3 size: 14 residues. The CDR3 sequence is CATGRTSLSEEVFF. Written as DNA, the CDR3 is TGTGCCACCGGTCGGACAAGCCTCTCAGAAGAGGTTTTCTTT.

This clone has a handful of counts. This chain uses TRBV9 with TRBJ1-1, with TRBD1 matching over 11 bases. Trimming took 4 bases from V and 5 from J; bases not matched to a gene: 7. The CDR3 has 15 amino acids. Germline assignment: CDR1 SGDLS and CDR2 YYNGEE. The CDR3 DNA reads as TGTGCCAGCAGCTATCCGGGACAGGGGGTTACTGAAGCTTTCTTT. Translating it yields CASSYPGQGVTEAFF.

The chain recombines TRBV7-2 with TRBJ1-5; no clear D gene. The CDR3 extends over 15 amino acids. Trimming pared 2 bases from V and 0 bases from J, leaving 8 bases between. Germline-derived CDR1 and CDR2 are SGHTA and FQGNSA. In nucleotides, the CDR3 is TGTGCCAGCAGCTTACGAGTAAATAGCAATCAGCCCCAGCATTTT. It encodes CASSLRVNSNQPQHF. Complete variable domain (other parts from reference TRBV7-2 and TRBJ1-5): GAGVSQSPSNKVTEKGKDVELRCDPISGHTALYWYRQSLGQGLEFLIYFQGNSAPDKSGLPSDRFSAERTGGSVSTLTIQRTQQEDSAVYLCASSLRVNSNQPQHFGDGTRLSIL.

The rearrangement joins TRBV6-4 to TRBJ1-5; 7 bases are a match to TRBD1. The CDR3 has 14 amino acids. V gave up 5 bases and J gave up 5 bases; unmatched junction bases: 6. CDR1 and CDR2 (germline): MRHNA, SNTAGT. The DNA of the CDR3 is TGTGCCAGCAGTCGTTACAGGGGAGATCAGCCCCAGCATTTT. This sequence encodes CASSRYRGDQPQHF.